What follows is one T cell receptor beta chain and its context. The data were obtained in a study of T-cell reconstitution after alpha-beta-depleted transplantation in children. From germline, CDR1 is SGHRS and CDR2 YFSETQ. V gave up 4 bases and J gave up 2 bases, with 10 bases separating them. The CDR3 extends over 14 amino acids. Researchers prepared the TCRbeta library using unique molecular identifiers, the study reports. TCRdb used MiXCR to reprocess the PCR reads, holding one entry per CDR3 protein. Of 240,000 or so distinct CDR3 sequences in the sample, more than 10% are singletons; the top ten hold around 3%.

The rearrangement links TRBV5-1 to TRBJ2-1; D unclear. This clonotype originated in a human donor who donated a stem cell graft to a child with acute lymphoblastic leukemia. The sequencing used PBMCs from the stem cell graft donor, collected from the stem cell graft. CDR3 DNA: TGCGCCAGCAGCCAGGTTGTGGCCTACAATGAGCAGTTCTTC. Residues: CASSQVVAYNEQFF.